The entry that follows covers one TCR beta chain sequence. What it binds is not known. Taking 20-30 mg of unsorted bulk tissue, the authors co-extracted RNA and DNA. Patients underwent resection of primary liver carcinoma. Without exception, tumor samples held over 75% viable tumor cells. Germline V lookup: CDR1 SGHAT, CDR2 FQNNGV. The trim removed 1 base at V and 6 bases at J, leaving 10 bases unmatched. CDR3 length: 18 residues. These data originate in a study of tumor-infiltrating lymphocytes in primary liver carcinoma. About the study: The patients included men and women who were aged 30 to 69 years. Study outcomes and limitations: Tumor-adjacent and tumor-blood pairs showed less overlap than tumor region pairs.

Researchers generated TCR beta cDNA from 500 ng of total RNA, relying on a constant-region primer. Slightly modified ARM-PCR with three nested multiplex PCR rounds yielded TCR beta libraries. The opening two PCR rounds, roughly 11 cycles each, paired TRBV1-TRBV30 forward primers with a C-beta reverse primer. TCRdb itself ran the multiplex PCR reads through MiXCR, one entry per CDR3 protein. The sample includes under 110,000 distinct CDR3 sequences, around 73% of them seen just once. The genes are TRBV11-2 and TRBJ2-6; 9 bases are shared with TRBD1. The TCR was taken from a woman aged 55-69 years with primary liver carcinoma and hepatitis B virus infection. The sample was liver tumor tissue from sampling region 2. Subset defined: tumor region T2, inferior pole. The CDR3 region has the DNA TGTGCCAGCAGCTTAGCCCCGGGACAGGGCCCCCTGGCCAACGTCCTGACTTTC. It translates to CASSLAPGQGPLANVLTF.